One T cell receptor (beta chain) is described in this entry. The antigen is undetermined. A second PCR, run for about 7 to 12 cycles, used a sample-barcoded 5' primer plus a J-beta primer mix. TCRdb passed the 5' RACE reads through MiXCR, listing each CDR3 protein once. The data contain hundreds of thousands of distinct CDR3 sequences, more than 45% of them singletons. This specimen comes from a study of blood T cells in healthy people across ages. Study-wide findings and caveats: Fewer expanded clones and more diversity marked long-lived versus aged donors.

In terms of origin and age, donors were healthy Caucasian individuals from Russia aged 6 to 90. Total RNA extracted from each sample amounted to at least 6 micrograms. In germline, CDR1 is SGHRS, CDR2 YFSETQ. V lost 4 bases, J lost 1 base, and 10 bases lay in between. The CDR3 is made up of 14 amino acids. This clonotype was obtained from a man aged 25 to 45 in good health. Material for sequencing was blood. V gene TRBV5-1 combines with J gene TRBJ2-3, with a weak D call TRBD1 (5 bases). The CDR3 here is CASSTETGTDTQYF. In DNA, the CDR3 is TGCGCCAGCAGCACCGAGACAGGCACAGATACGCAGTATTTT. Filled out from reference TRBV5-1 and TRBJ2-3, the complete variable domain reads KAGVTQTPRYLIKTRGQQVTLSCSPISGHRSVSWYQQTPGQGLQFLFEYFSETQRNKGNFPGRFSGRQFSNSRSEMNVSTLELGDSALYLCASSTETGTDTQYFGPGTRLTVL.